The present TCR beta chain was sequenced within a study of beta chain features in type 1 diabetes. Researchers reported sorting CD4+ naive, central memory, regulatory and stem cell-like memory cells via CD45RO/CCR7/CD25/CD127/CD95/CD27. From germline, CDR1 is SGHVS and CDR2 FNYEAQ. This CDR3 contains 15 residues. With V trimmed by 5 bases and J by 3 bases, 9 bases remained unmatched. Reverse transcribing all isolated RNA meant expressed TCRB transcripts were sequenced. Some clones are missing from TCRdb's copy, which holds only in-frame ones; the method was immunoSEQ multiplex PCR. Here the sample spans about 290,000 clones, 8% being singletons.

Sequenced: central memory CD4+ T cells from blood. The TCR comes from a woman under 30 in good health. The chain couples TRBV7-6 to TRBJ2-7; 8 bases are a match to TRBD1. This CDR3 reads CASSTGTGKIYEQYF. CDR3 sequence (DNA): TGTGCCAGCAGCACGGGGACAGGTAAAATCTACGAGCAGTACTTC.